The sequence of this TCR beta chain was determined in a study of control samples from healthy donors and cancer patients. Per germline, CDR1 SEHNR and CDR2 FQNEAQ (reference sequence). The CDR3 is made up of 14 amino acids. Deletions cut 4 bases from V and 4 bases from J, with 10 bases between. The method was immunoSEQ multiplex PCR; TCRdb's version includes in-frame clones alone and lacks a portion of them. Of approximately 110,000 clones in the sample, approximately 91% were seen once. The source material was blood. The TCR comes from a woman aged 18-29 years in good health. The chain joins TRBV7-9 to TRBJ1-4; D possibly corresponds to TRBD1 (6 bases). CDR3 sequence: CASSSDSLNEKLFF. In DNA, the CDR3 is TGTGCCAGCAGCTCGGACAGCCTTAATGAAAAACTGTTTTTT.